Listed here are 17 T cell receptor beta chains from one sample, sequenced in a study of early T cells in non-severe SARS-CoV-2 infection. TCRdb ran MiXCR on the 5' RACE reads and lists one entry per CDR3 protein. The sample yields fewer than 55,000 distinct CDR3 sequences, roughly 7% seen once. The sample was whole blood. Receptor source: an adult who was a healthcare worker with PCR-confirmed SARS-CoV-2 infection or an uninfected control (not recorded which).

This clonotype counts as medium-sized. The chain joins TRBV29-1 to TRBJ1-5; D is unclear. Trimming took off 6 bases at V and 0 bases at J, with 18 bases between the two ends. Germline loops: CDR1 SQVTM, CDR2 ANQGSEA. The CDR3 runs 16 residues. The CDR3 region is CSVSDASPYSNQPQHF. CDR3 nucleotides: TGCAGCGTGTCGGACGCGAGCCCTTATAGCAATCAGCCCCAGCATTTT.

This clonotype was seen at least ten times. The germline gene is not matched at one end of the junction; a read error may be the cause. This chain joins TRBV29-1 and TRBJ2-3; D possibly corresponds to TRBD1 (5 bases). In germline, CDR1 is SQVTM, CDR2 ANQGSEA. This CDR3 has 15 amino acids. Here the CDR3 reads CSLDSPGRSTDTQYF. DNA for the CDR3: TGCAGCCTTGACAGCCCCGGGCGGAGCACAGATACGCAGTATTTT.

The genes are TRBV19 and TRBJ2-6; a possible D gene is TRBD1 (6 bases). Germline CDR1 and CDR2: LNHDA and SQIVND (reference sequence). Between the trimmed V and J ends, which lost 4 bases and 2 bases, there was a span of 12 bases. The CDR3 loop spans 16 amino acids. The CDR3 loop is CASSRWTVAGANVLTF. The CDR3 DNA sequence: TGTGCCAGTAGTAGATGGACAGTTGCTGGGGCCAACGTCCTGACTTTC.

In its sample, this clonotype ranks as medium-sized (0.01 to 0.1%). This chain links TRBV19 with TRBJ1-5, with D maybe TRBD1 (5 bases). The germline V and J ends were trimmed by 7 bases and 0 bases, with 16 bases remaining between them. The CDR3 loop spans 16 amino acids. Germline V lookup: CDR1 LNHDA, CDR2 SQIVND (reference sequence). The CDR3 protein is CASNPTDLYSNQPQHF. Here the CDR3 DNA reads TGTGCCAGTAACCCGACAGACTTATATAGCAATCAGCCCCAGCATTTT.

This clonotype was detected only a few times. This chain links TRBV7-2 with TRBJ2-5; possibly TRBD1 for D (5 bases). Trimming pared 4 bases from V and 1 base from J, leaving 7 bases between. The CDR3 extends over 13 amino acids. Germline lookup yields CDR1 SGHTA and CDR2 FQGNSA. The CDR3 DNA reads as TGTGCCAGCAGCTCCAGGGTCCAAGAGACCCAGTACTTC. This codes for CASSSRVQETQYF. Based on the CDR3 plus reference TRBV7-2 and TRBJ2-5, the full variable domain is GAGVSQSPSNKVTEKGKDVELRCDPISGHTALYWYRQSLGQGLEFLIYFQGNSAPDKSGLPSDRFSAERTGGSVSTLTIQRTQQEDSAVYLCASSSRVQETQYFGPGTRLLVL.

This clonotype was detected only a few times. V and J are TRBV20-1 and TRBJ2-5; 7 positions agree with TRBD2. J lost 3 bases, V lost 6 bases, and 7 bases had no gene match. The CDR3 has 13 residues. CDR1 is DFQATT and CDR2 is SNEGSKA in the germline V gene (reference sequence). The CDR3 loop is CSAGTTLKETQYF. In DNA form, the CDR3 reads TGCAGTGCCGGGACTACCCTTAAAGAGACCCAGTACTTC.

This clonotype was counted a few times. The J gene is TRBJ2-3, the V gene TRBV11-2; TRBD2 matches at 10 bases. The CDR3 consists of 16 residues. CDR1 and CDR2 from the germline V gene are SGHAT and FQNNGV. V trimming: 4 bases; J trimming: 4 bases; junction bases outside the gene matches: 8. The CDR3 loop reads CASSSRLAGEADTQYF. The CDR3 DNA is TGTGCCAGCAGCTCCAGGCTAGCGGGGGAGGCAGATACGCAGTATTTT.

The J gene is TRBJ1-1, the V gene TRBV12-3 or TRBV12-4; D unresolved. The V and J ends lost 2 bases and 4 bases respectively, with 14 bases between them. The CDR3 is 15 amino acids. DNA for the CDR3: TGTGCCAGCAGTTTAATGGCAGGAGGAGGCACTGAAGCTTTCTTT. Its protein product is CASSLMAGGGTEAFF.

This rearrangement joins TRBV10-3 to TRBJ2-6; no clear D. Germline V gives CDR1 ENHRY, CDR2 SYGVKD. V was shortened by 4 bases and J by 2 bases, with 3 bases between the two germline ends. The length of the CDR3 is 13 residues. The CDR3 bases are TGTGCCATCAGTGCTGCTGGGGCCAACGTCCTGACTTTC. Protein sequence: CAISAAGANVLTF.

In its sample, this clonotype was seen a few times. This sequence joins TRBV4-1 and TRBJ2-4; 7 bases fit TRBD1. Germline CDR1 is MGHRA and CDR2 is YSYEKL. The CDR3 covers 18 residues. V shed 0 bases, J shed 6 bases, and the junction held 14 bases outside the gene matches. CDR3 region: CASSQDVGQKIKGNIQYF. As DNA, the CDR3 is TGCGCCAGCAGCCAAGATGTGGGACAGAAAATAAAAGGAAACATTCAGTACTTC.

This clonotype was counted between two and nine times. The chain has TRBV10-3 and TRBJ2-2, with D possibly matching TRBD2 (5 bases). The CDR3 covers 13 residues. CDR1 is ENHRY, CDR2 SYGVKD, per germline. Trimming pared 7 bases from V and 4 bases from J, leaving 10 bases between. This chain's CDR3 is CAINPGSTGELFF. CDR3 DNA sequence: TGTGCCATCAACCCGGGGAGCACCGGGGAGCTGTTTTTT.

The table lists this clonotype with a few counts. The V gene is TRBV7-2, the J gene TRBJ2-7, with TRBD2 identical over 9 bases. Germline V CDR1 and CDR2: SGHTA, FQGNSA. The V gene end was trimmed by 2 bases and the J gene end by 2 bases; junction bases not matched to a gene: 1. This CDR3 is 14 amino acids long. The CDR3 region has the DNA TGTGCCAGCAGCTTACTAGCGGGACCCTACGAGCAGTACTTC. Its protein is CASSLLAGPYEQYF.

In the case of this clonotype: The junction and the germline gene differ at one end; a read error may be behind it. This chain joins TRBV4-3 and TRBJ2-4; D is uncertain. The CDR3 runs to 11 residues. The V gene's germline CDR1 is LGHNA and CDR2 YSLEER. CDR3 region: CASSQDLASNF. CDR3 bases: TGCGCCAGCAGCCAAGATCTCGCCTCTAACTTC.

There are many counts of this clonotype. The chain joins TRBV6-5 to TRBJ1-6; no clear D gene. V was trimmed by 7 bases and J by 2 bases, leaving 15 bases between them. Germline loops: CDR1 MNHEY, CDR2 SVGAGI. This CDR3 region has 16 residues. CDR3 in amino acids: CASTKRGEAYNSPLHF. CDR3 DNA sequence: TGTGCCAGCACTAAACGCGGGGAAGCCTATAATTCACCCCTCCACTTT.

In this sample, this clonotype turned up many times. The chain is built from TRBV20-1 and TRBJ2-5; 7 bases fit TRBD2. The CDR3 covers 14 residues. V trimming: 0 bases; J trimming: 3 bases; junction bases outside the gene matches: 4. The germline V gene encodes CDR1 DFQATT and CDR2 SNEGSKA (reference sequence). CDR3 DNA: TGCAGTGCTAGAGATGGACGGGGGGAAGAGACCCAGTACTTC. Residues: CSARDGRGEETQYF.

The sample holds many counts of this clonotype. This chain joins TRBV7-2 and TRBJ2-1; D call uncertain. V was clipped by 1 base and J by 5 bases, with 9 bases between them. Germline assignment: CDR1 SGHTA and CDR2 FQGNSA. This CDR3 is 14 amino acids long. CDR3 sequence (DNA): TGTGCCAGCAGCTTAGACCCGACCAACAATGAGCAGTTCTTC. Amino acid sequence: CASSLDPTNNEQFF.

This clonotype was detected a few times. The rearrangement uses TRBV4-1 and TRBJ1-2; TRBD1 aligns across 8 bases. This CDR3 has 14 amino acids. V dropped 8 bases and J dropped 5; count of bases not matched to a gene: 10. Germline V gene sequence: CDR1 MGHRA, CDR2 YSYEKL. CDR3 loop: CASGTGGILYGYTF. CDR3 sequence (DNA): TGCGCCAGCGGAACAGGGGGAATTCTATATGGCTACACCTTC.